This entry describes one TCR beta chain. This specimen belongs to a study of blood T cell repertoires in COVID-19. Method: immunoSEQ multiplex PCR; TCRdb's copy keeps in-frame clones and lacks some. The table includes tens of thousands of clones, 70% to 90% detected once. The CDR3 totals 15 residues. Losses at the gene ends were 4 bases for V and 6 bases for J; bases not matched to a gene: 11. Germline values: CDR1 MNHEY, CDR2 SVGAGI. The sample consisted of peripheral blood. The chain is built from TRBV6-5 and TRBJ1-2, with 7 bases identical to TRBD1. The TCR was taken from a man aged 65-85 years with active or convalescent COVID-19. The CDR3 nucleotides are TGTGCCAGCAGTTTATACAGGGGTACAGTGGATGGCTACACCTTC. Protein: CASSLYRGTVDGYTF.